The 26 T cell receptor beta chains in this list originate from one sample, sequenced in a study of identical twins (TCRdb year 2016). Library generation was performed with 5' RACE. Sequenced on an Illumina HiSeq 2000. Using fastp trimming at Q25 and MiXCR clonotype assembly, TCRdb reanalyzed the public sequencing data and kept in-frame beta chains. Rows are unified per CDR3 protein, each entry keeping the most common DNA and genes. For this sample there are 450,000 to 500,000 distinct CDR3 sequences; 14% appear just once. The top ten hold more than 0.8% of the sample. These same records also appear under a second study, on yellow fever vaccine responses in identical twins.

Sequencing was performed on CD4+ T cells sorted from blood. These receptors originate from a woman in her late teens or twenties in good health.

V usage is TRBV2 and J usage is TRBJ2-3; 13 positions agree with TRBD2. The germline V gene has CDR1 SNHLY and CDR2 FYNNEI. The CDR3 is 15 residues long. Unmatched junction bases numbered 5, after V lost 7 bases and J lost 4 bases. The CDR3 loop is CASNQLAGGADTQYF. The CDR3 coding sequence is TGTGCCAGCAACCAACTAGCGGGGGGGGCAGATACGCAGTATTTT.

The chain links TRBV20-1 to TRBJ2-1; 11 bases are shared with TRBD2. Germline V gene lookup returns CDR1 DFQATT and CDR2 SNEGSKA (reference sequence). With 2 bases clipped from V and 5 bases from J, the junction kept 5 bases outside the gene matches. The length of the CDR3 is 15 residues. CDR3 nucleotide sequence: TGCAGTGCTAGATTAGCGGGGGGGCCCGACAATGAGCAGTTCTTC. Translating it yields CSARLAGGPDNEQFF.

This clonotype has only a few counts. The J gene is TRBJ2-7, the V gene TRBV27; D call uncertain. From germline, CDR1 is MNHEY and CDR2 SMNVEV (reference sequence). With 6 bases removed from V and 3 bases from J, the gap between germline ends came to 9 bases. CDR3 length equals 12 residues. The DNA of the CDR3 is TGTGCCAGCAGGGCCACGGACTACGAGCAGTACTTC. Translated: CASRATDYEQYF.

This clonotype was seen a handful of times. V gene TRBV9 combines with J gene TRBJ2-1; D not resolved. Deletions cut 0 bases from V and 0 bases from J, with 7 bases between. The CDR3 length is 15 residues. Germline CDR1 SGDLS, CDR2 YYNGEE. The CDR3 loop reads CASSVAPTSYNEQFF. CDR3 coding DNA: TGTGCCAGCAGCGTAGCCCCGACCTCCTACAATGAGCAGTTCTTC.

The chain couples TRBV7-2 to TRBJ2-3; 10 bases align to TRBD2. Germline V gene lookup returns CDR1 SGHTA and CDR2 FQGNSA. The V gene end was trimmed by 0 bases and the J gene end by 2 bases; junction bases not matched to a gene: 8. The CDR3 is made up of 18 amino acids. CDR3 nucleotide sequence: TGTGCCAGCAGCTTAGCTTCTAGCGGGAGCCCTCCCACAGATACGCAGTATTTT. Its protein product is CASSLASSGSPPTDTQYF.

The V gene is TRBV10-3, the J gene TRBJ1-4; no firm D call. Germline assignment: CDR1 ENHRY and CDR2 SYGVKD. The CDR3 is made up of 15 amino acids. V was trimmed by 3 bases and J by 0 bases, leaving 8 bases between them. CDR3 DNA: TGTGCCATCAGTGATGGAACAGCAACTAATGAAAAACTGTTTTTT. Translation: CAISDGTATNEKLFF.

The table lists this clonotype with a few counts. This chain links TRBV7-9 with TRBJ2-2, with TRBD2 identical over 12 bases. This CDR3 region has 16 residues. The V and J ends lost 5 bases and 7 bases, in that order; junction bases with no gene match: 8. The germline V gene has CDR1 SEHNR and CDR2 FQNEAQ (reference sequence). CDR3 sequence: CASSPRLAGAGGELFF. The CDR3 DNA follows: TGTGCCAGCAGCCCGCGACTAGCGGGAGCGGGCGGGGAGCTGTTTTTT.

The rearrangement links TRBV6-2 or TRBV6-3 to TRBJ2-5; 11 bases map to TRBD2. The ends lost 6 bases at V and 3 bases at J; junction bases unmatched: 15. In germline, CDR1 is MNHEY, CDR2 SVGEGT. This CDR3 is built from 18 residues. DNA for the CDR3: TGTGCCAGCAGCCCTGGACTATTAGCGGGAGGGACCAAAGAGACCCAGTACTTC. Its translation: CASSPGLLAGGTKETQYF.

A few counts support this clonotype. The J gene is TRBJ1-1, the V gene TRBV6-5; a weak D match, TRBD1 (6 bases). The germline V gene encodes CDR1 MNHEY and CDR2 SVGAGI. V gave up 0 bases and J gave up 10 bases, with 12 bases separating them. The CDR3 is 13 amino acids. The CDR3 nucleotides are TGTGCCAGCAGTTACTCCCGGGGGCAAGGAGCTTTCTTT. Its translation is CASSYSRGQGAFF.

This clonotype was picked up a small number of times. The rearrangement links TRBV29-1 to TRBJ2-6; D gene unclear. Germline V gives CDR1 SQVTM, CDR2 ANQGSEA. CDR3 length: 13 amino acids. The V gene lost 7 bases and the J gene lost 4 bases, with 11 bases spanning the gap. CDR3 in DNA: TGCAGCGCTATTCAGGCGGGGGCCAACGTCCTGACTTTC. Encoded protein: CSAIQAGANVLTF.

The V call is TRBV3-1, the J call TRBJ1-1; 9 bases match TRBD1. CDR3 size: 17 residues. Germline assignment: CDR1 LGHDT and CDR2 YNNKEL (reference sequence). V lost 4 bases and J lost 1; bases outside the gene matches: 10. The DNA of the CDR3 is TGTGCCAGCAGCCCCCACATACAGGGGGCGACGAACACTGAAGCTTTCTTT. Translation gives CASSPHIQGATNTEAFF.

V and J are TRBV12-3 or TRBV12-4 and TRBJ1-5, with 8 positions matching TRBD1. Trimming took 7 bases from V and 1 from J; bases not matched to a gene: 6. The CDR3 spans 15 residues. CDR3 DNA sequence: TGTGCCAGCATTAAGGGACAGGCCAGCAATCAGCCCCAGCATTTT. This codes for CASIKGQASNQPQHF.

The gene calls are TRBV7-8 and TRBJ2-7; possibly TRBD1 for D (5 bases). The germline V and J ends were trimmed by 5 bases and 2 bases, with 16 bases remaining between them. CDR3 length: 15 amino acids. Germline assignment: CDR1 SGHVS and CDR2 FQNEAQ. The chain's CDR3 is CASSTSRVSTYEQYF. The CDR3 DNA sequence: TGTGCCAGCAGCACCTCCAGGGTGTCCACCTACGAGCAGTACTTC.

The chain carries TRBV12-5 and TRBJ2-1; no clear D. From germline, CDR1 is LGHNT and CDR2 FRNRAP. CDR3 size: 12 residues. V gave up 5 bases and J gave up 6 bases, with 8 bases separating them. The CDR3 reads CASGQTGNEQFF. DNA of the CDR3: TGTGCTAGTGGTCAAACGGGCAATGAGCAGTTCTTC.

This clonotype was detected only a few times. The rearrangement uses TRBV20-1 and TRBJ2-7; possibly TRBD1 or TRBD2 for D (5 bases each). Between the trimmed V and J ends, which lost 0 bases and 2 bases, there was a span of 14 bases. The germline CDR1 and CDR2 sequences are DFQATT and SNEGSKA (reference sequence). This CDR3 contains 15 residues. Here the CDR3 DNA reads TGCAGTGCTAGAGATCCCACAGGAGGCGCCTACGAGCAGTACTTC. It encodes CSARDPTGGAYEQYF.

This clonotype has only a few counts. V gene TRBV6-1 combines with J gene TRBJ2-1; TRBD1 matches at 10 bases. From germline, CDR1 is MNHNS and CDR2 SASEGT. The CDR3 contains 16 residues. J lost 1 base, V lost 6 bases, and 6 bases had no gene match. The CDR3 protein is CASSVGQGLSYNEQFF. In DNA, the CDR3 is TGTGCCAGCAGCGTGGGACAGGGGCTTTCCTACAATGAGCAGTTCTTC.

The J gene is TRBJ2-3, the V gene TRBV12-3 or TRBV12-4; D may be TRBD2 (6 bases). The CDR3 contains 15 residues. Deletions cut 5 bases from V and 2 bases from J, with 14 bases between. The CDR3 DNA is TGTGCCAGCAGTAGAGCGGGCAGGACCACAGATACGCAGTATTTT. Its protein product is CASSRAGRTTDTQYF.

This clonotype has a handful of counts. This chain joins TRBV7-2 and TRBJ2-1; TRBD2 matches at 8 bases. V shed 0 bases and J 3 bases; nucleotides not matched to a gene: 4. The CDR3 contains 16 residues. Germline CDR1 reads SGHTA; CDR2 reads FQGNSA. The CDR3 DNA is TGTGCCAGCAGCTTAGCGATGCTAGCGGGCTACAATGAGCAGTTCTTC. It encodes CASSLAMLAGYNEQFF.

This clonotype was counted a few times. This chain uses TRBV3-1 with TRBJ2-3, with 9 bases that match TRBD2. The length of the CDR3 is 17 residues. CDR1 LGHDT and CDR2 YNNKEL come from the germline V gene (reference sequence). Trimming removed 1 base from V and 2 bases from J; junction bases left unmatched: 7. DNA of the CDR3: TGTGCCAGCAGCCAAGGGAGCGGGAGGCTCTACACAGATACGCAGTATTTT. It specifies CASSQGSGRLYTDTQYF.

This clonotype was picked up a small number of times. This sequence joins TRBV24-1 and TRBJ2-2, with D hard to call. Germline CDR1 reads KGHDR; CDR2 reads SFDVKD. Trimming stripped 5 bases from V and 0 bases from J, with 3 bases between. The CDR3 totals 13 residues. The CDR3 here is CATSAANTGELFF. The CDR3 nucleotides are TGTGCCACCAGTGCCGCGAACACCGGGGAGCTGTTTTTT.

The CDR3 sequence: CASSGTSGGAGELFF. CDR3 sequence (DNA): TGCGCCAGCAGCGGGACTAGCGGGGGAGCCGGGGAGCTGTTTTTT. The chain couples TRBV5-1 to TRBJ2-2, with 14 bases fitting TRBD2. The germline gives CDR1 SGHRS, CDR2 YFSETQ. This CDR3 is 15 amino acids long. V gave up 4 bases and J gave up 6 bases; unmatched junction bases: 2.

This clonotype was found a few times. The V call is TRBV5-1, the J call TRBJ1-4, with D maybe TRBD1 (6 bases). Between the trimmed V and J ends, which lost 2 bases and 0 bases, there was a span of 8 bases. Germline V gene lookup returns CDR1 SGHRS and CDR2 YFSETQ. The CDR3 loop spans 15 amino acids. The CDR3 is CASSLGGSTNEKLFF. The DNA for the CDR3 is TGCGCCAGCAGCTTAGGGGGGTCAACTAATGAAAAACTGTTTTTT. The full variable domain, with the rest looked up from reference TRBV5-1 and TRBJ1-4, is KAGVTQTPRYLIKTRGQQVTLSCSPISGHRSVSWYQQTPGQGLQFLFEYFSETQRNKGNFPGRFSGRQFSNSRSEMNVSTLELGDSALYLCASSLGGSTNEKLFFGSGTQLSVL.

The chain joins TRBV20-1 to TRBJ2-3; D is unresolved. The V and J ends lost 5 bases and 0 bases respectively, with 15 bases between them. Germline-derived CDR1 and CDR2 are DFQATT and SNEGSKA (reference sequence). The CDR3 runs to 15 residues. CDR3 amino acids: CSAPSADTSTDTQYF. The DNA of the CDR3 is TGCAGTGCTCCATCCGCGGATACTAGCACAGATACGCAGTATTTT.

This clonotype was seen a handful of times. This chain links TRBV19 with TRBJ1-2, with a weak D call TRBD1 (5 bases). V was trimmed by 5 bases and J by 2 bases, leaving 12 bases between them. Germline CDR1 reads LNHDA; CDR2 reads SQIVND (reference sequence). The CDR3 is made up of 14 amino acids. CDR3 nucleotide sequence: TGTGCCAGTAGTTTCGCGGGGGTGAACTATGGCTACACCTTC. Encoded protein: CASSFAGVNYGYTF. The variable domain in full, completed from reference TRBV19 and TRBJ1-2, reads DGGITQSPKYLFRKEGQNVTLSCEQNLNHDAMYWYRQDPGQGLRLIYYSQIVNDFQKGDIAEGYSVSREKKESFPLTVTSAQKNPTAFYLCASSFAGVNYGYTFGSGTRLTVV.

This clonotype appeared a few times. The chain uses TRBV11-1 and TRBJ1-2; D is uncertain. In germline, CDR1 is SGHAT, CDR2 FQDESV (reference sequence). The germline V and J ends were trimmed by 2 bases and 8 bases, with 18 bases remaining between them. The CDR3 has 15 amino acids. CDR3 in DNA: TGTGCCAGCAGCTTATCAGTAACAACAAATTTCGGCTACACCTTC. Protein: CASSLSVTTNFGYTF.

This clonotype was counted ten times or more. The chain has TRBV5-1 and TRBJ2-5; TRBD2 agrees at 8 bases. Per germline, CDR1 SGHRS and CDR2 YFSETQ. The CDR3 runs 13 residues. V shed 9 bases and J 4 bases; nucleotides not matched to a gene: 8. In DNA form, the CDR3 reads TGCGCCACCGCCGGGGGGGAAGGAGAGACCCAGTACTTC. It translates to CATAGGEGETQYF.